These 28 T cell receptor beta chains were all obtained from the same sample, sequenced in a study of CD8 T cells in Susac syndrome (dated 2019 in TCRdb). The protocol used for the library was the immunoSEQ multiplex PCR assay. RNA was extracted using the RNeasy kit, and roughly 0.45 to 1 ug of the RNA was reverse transcribed with random hexamers. TCRdb reworked the public reads: Q25 trimming with fastp, MiXCR clone assembly, productive beta chains retained. CDR3 protein duplicates are merged, each entry listing the most common genes and DNA. This sample is represented by 130,000 to 150,000 distinct CDR3 sequences; approximately 94% of them were singletons. The ten most abundant clones make up 0.084% of the sample. The sequenced material came from CD4+ T cells from PBMCs. All receptors come from a human donor with Susac syndrome.

This rearrangement joins TRBV19 to TRBJ1-5, with D hard to call. Germline lookup yields CDR1 LNHDA and CDR2 SQIVND (reference sequence). CDR3 length: 12 residues. Trimming stripped 9 bases from V and 0 bases from J, with 6 bases between. The CDR3 DNA sequence: TGTGCCAGCAGGTTTAGCAATCAGCCCCAGCATTTT. Translated, it gives CASRFSNQPQHF.

The chain uses TRBV20-1 and TRBJ2-6; weak D call: TRBD2 (6 bases). This CDR3 spans 16 amino acids. Germline assignment: CDR1 DFQATT and CDR2 SNEGSKA (reference sequence). V lost 3 bases and J 4 bases, leaving 16 bases between the germline ends. CDR3 DNA sequence: TGCAGTGCTAGGGGCGGGAAAGGTTCCGGGGCCAACGTCCTGACTTTC. It encodes CSARGGKGSGANVLTF.

The V call is TRBV20-1, the J call TRBJ2-7; D remains ambiguous. The germline V and J ends were trimmed by 0 bases and 4 bases, with 4 bases remaining between them. CDR1 is DFQATT, CDR2 SNEGSKA, per germline (reference sequence). This CDR3 has 11 residues. The CDR3, as DNA: TGCAGTGCTAGAGATCAGTACGAGCAGTACTTC. Its translation: CSARDQYEQYF.

This chain joins TRBV29-1 and TRBJ1-1; 7 nucleotides agree with TRBD1. The CDR3 contains 13 residues. V trimming: 4 bases; J trimming: 1 base; junction bases outside the gene matches: 3. Germline V CDR1 and CDR2: SQVTM, ANQGSEA. CDR3 in amino acids: CSVVRGANTEAFF. DNA of the CDR3: TGCAGCGTTGTCAGGGGGGCGAACACTGAAGCTTTCTTT.

The chain is built from TRBV9 and TRBJ1-2; 12 nucleotides agree with TRBD1. Per germline, CDR1 SGDLS and CDR2 YYNGEE. The junction had 4 bases not matched to a gene; V was cut back by 3 bases and J by 4 bases. The CDR3 runs 15 residues. The CDR3 here is CASSAGQGASYGYTF. The CDR3 coding sequence is TGTGCCAGCAGCGCGGGACAGGGGGCAAGCTATGGCTACACCTTC.

The chain uses TRBV20-1 and TRBJ2-3; D is unresolved. The CDR3 is made up of 14 amino acids. Trimming removed 0 bases from V and 1 base from J, with 8 bases in between. Per germline, CDR1 DFQATT and CDR2 SNEGSKA (reference sequence). CDR3 protein: CSARDSLGTDTQYF. The DNA of the CDR3 is TGCAGTGCTAGAGATTCACTGGGCACAGATACGCAGTATTTT.

V is TRBV4-1 and J is TRBJ2-5; D may correspond to TRBD1 or TRBD2 (5 bases each). The CDR3 spans 14 residues. V dropped 0 bases and J dropped 4 bases, with 9 bases sitting between them. CDR1 and CDR2 (germline): MGHRA, YSYEKL. CDR3 region: CASSQEGVRETQYF. The CDR3 nucleotides read TGCGCCAGCAGCCAAGAGGGGGTCCGAGAGACCCAGTACTTC.

This clonotype was counted only a few times. This chain uses TRBV12-3 or TRBV12-4 with TRBJ2-7; 10 bases line up with TRBD1. The CDR3 consists of 14 residues. The V gene end was trimmed by 3 bases and the J gene end by 2 bases; junction bases not matched to a gene: 1. CDR3 in amino acids: CASSLGQGTYEQYF. CDR3 nucleotides: TGTGCCAGCAGTTTGGGACAGGGGACCTACGAGCAGTACTTC.

V gene TRBV24-1 combines with J gene TRBJ2-7, with 13 bases fitting TRBD2. V gave up 4 bases and J gave up 4 bases; unmatched junction bases: 6. Germline V gene data show CDR1 as KGHDR and CDR2 as SFDVKD. The CDR3 has 16 residues. CDR3 DNA: TGTGCCACCAGTGACCCGACTAGCGGGAGGCCTTACGAGCAGTACTTC. It is translated as CATSDPTSGRPYEQYF.

The chain is built from TRBV18 and TRBJ2-1; the match to TRBD1 covers 7 bases. The V segment lost 4 bases and the J segment 5 bases; nucleotides outside the gene matches: 2. Germline-derived CDR1 and CDR2 are KGHSH and LQKENI. The CDR3 has 13 amino acids. The CDR3 DNA sequence: TGTGCCAGCTCACAAGACAGGGACAATGAGCAGTTCTTC. Protein sequence: CASSQDRDNEQFF.

The rearrangement joins TRBV4-1 to TRBJ2-5; D perhaps matches TRBD1 (6 bases). Germline CDR1 and CDR2: MGHRA and YSYEKL. The CDR3 runs 16 residues. Trimming pared 1 base from V and 5 bases from J, leaving 17 bases between. The CDR3 DNA follows: TGCGCCAGCAGCCAAGCAGACCGGGACACAATGGAGACCCAGTACTTC. Translating it yields CASSQADRDTMETQYF.

The rearrangement links TRBV25-1 to TRBJ1-5, with D perhaps matching TRBD1 (6 bases). Germline CDR1 MGHDK, CDR2 SYGVNS. Deletions cut 2 bases from V and 4 bases from J, with 9 bases between. This CDR3 contains 14 residues. As DNA, the CDR3 is TGTGCCAGCAGTGAAACTGGACAGAATCAGCCCCAGCATTTT. Protein: CASSETGQNQPQHF.

The chain is built from TRBV7-9 and TRBJ1-4; D is perhaps TRBD1 (5 bases). Trimming pared 3 bases from V and 12 bases from J, leaving 11 bases between. Germline lookup yields CDR1 SEHNR and CDR2 FQNEAQ (reference sequence). CDR3 size: 12 residues. The CDR3 region is CASSFRDFELFF. CDR3 nucleotides: TGTGCCAGCAGCTTCCGGGACTTCGAACTGTTTTTT.

The CDR3 DNA follows: TGCAGCGTTGATGCACGGGAGGGCTACTCCTACAATGAGCAGTTCTTC. Translating gives CSVDAREGYSYNEQFF. The chain couples TRBV29-1 to TRBJ2-1; 8 nucleotides match TRBD2. Per the germline V gene, CDR1 is SQVTM and CDR2 is ANQGSEA. There are 16 residues in the CDR3. Trimming at V came to 3 bases and at J to 0 bases, leaving 7 bases not matched to a gene.

The chain is built from TRBV6-2 or TRBV6-3 and TRBJ2-1; D unresolved. Germline V gene data show CDR1 as MNHEY and CDR2 as SVGEGT. This CDR3 has 12 residues. The V end lost 4 bases, the J end lost 9 bases, and 10 bases lay between the germline ends. The CDR3 DNA reads TGTGCCAGCAGTTGGAGTAAGGGTGAGCAGTTCTTC. It yields the protein CASSWSKGEQFF.

The chain is built from TRBV18 and TRBJ2-1, with D perhaps matching TRBD1 or TRBD2 (5 bases each). The ends were cut back, 3 bases at V and 5 bases at J, with 11 bases in the middle. The CDR3 consists of 14 residues. CDR1 and CDR2 (germline): KGHSH, LQKENI. The CDR3 sequence: CASSPQRGDNEQFF. The CDR3 DNA reads as TGTGCCAGCTCACCGCAAAGGGGAGACAATGAGCAGTTCTTC.

This clonotype was detected once. The J gene is TRBJ2-5, the V gene TRBV29-1, with TRBD1 identical over 8 bases. The germline V gene has CDR1 SQVTM and CDR2 ANQGSEA. The CDR3 is 12 amino acids. The ends lost 7 bases at V and 5 bases at J; junction bases unmatched: 6. The CDR3 sequence is CSATGGSETQYF. In DNA form, the CDR3 reads TGCAGCGCCACAGGGGGAAGTGAGACCCAGTACTTC.

This chain joins TRBV21-1 and TRBJ2-1. TRBV21-1 is given as a pseudogene. CDR3 length: 15 residues. CDR3 protein: CASSKSLRACNEQFF. DNA of the CDR3: TGTGCCAGCAGCAAAAGTCTAAGGGCCTGCAATGAGCAGTTCTTC.

The chain couples TRBV28 to TRBJ2-5; possibly TRBD2 for D (6 bases). The V end lost 4 bases, the J end lost 4 bases, and 16 bases lay between the germline ends. Germline-derived CDR1 and CDR2 are MDHEN and SYDVKM. There are 15 residues in the CDR3. CDR3 sequence: CASSSPWGGSETQYF. The CDR3 DNA is TGTGCCAGCAGTTCTCCCTGGGGAGGATCAGAGACCCAGTACTTC.

The rearrangement uses TRBV6-6 and TRBJ2-3, with D unresolved. Germline loops: CDR1 MNHNY, CDR2 SVGAGI (reference sequence). The ends were cut back, 6 bases at V and 2 bases at J, with 18 bases in the middle. CDR3 length: 16 amino acids. The CDR3 loop is CASRELTTVPTDTQYF. In nucleotides, the CDR3 is TGTGCCAGCAGGGAATTAACAACCGTCCCCACAGATACGCAGTATTTT.

J is TRBJ2-7 and V is TRBV7-2; unclear D gene. The V end lost 2 bases, the J end lost 0 bases, and 11 bases lay between the germline ends. Germline assignment: CDR1 SGHTA and CDR2 FQGNSA. The CDR3 length is 15 residues. The CDR3 coding sequence is TGTGCCAGCAGCTTATTGGGCTTGCACTCCTACGAGCAGTACTTC. The encoded protein is CASSLLGLHSYEQYF.

This chain links TRBV25-1 with TRBJ1-2; D remains ambiguous. The germline V gene has CDR1 MGHDK and CDR2 SYGVNS. The V end lost 6 bases, the J end lost 11 bases, and 19 bases lay between the germline ends. The CDR3 is made up of 13 amino acids. CDR3 region: CASRFDANKPYTF. Written as DNA, the CDR3 is TGTGCCAGCAGGTTTGACGCGAACAAGCCGTACACCTTC.

V and J are TRBV20-1 and TRBJ1-5, with TRBD1 matching over 8 bases. CDR3 length: 13 residues. The germline V gene has CDR1 DFQATT and CDR2 SNEGSKA (reference sequence). Germline trimming cut 5 bases from V and 3 bases from J; bases unmatched to any gene: 3. This chain's CDR3 is CSAQDRANQPQHF. CDR3 nucleotides: TGCAGTGCTCAGGACAGGGCCAATCAGCCCCAGCATTTT.

This clonotype turned up a few times. The CDR3 protein is CASSKEAPYRGTKNIQYF. CDR3 in DNA: TGTGCCAGCAGCAAAGAAGCTCCCTATCGAGGAACCAAAAACATTCAGTACTTC. This chain joins TRBV21-1 and TRBJ2-4; TRBD2 reflects the table's D call only, with no check against the DNA. TRBV21-1 is annotated as a pseudogene. The CDR3 contains 18 residues.

The rearrangement uses TRBV5-4 and TRBJ2-3; 8 bases are shared with TRBD2. Germline lookup yields CDR1 SGHNT and CDR2 YYREEE (reference sequence). Trimming took 2 bases from V and 0 from J; bases not matched to a gene: 5. The CDR3 spans 16 residues. For the CDR3, the DNA is TGTGCCAGCAGCTTCAGACTAGCGTCTAGCACAGATACGCAGTATTTT. Its translation: CASSFRLASSTDTQYF.

The rearrangement links TRBV6-5 to TRBJ2-1; maybe TRBD1 (6 bases). Germline loops: CDR1 MNHEY, CDR2 SVGAGI. The CDR3 runs 13 residues. V was shortened by 6 bases and J by 6 bases, with 12 bases between the two germline ends. The CDR3 DNA reads TGTGCCAGCAGGAACAGGGATTTCAATGAGCAGTTCTTC. Its translation: CASRNRDFNEQFF.

The CDR3: CASSQDEGPGVYGYTF. The DNA for the CDR3 is TGCGCCAGCAGCCAAGATGAAGGACCGGGAGTCTATGGCTACACCTTC. The chain has TRBV4-1 and TRBJ1-2; D not certain. Germline lookup yields CDR1 MGHRA and CDR2 YSYEKL. The CDR3 is 16 amino acids. V dropped 0 bases and J dropped 4 bases, with 15 bases sitting between them.

The chain couples TRBV29-1 to TRBJ1-1; D is possibly TRBD1 (5 bases). Germline V gene data show CDR1 as SQVTM and CDR2 as ANQGSEA. Between the trimmed V and J ends, which lost 1 base and 5 bases, there was a span of 14 bases. The CDR3 runs 14 residues. The CDR3 loop is CSVEGGQGWTEAFF. The CDR3 region has the DNA TGCAGCGTTGAAGGAGGGCAGGGATGGACTGAAGCTTTCTTT.